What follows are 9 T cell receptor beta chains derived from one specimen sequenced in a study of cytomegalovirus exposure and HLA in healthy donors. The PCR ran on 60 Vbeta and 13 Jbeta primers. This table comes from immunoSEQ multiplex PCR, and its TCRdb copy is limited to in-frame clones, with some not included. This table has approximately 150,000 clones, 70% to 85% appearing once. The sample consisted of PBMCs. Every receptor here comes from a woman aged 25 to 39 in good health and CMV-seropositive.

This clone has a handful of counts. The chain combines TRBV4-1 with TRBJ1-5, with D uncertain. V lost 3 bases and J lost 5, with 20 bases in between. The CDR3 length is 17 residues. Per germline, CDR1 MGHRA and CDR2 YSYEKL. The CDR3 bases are TGCGCCAGCAGCCAGGGAGACGGACGGGCATACGATCAGCCCCAGCATTTT. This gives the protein CASSQGDGRAYDQPQHF.

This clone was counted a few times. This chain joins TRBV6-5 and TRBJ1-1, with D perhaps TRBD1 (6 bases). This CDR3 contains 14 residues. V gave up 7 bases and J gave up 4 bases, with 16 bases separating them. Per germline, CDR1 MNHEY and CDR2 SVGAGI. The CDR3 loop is CASTNEGVPTEAFF. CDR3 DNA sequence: TGTGCCAGCACCAACGAGGGGGTTCCCACTGAAGCTTTCTTT.

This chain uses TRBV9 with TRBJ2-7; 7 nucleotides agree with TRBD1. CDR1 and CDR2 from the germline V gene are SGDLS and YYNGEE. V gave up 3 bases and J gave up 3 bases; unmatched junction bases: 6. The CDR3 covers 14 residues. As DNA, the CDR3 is TGTGCCAGCAGCGCCTCGACAGGGAACTACGAGCAGTACTTC. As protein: CASSASTGNYEQYF.

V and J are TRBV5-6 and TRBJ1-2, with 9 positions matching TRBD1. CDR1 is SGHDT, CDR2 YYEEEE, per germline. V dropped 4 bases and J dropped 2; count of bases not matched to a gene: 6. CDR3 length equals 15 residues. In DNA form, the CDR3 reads TGTGCCAGCAGCACAGGGGGCGCCGGGAACTATGGCTACACCTTC. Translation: CASSTGGAGNYGYTF.

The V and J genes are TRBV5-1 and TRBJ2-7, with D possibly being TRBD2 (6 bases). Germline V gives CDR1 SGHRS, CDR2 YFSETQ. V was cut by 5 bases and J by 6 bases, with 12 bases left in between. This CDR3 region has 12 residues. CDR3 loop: CASRGGEVEQYF. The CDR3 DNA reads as TGCGCCAGCAGGGGCGGGGAGGTCGAGCAGTACTTC.

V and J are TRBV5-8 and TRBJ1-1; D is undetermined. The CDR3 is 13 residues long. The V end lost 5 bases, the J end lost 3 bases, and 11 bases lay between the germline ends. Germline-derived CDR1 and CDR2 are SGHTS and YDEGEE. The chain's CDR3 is CASSLQRDTEAFF. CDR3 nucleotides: TGTGCCAGCAGTTTACAGAGGGACACTGAAGCTTTCTTT.

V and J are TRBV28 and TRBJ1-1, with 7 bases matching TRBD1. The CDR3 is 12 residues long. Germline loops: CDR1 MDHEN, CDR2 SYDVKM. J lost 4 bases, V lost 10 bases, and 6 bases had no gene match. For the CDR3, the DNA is TGTGCCACAAACTACAGGGGCACTGAAGCTTTCTTT. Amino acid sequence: CATNYRGTEAFF.

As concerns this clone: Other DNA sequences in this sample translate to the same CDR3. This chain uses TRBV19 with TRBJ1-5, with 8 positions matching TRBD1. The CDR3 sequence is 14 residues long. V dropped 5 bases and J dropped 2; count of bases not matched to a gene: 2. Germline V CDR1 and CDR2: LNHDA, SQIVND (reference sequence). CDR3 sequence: CASSPTGGNQPQHF. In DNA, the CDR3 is TGTGCCAGTAGTCCGACAGGGGGCAATCAGCCCCAGCATTTT.

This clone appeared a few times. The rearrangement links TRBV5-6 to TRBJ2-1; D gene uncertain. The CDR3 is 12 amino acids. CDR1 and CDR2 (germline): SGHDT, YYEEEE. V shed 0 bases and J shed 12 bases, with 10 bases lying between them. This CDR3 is CASSLGSYGQFF. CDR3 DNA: TGTGCCAGCAGCTTGGGTAGCTATGGGCAGTTCTTC.